This TCR beta chain came from a study of cytomegalovirus exposure and HLA in healthy donors. Overall study results and limits: Association of a missense DCLRE1C variant with TCR beta V- and J-gene trimming was reported in a later analysis. The listing of roughly 160 TCR beta chains classed them as cytomegalovirus-associated.

As for this clone: Its specificity is unknown.

The PCR employed 60 Vbeta primers together with 13 Jbeta primers. TCRdb keeps only in-frame clones here, not all; method: immunoSEQ multiplex PCR. Of under 110,000 clones listed, approximately 85% are singletons. Every donor was a healthy person donating bone marrow. Trimming removed 4 bases from V and 5 bases from J; junction bases left unmatched: 5. The CDR3 sequence is 15 residues long. Germline V gives CDR1 SGHRS, CDR2 YFSETQ. Sequencing was carried out using PBMCs. This sequence originates from a man aged 25-45 years in good health and CMV-seronegative. The chain links TRBV5-1 to TRBJ1-5, with 11 bases lining up with TRBD1. The CDR3 DNA reads TGCGCCAGCAGCCCAGGGACAGGGGGAGATCAGCCCCAGCATTTT. It translates to CASSPGTGGDQPQHF.